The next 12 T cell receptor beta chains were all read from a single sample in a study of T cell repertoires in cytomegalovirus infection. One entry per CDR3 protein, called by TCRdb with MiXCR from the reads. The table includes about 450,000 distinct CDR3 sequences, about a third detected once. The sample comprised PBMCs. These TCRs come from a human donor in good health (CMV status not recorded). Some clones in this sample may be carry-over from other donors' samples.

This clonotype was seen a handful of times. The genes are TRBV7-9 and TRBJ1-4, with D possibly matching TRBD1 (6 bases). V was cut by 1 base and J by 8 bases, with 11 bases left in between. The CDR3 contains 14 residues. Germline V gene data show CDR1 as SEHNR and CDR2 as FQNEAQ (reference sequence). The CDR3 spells CASSLVGRGEKLFF. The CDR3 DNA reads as TGTGCCAGCAGCTTAGTCGGCAGGGGCGAAAAACTGTTTTTT.

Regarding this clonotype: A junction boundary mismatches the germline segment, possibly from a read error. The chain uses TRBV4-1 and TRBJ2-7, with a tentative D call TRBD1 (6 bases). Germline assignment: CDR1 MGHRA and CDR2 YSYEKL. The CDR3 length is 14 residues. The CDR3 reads CASSQDLGANEQYF. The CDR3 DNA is TGTGCCAGCAGCCAAGATCTGGGGGCGAACGAGCAGTACTTC.

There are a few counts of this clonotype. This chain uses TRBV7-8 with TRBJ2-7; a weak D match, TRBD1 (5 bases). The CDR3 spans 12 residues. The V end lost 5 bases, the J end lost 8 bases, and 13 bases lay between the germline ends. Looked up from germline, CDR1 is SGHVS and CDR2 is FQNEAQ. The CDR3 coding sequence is TGTGCCAGCAGCACCAGTGAGGACAAGCAGTACTTC. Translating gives CASSTSEDKQYF.

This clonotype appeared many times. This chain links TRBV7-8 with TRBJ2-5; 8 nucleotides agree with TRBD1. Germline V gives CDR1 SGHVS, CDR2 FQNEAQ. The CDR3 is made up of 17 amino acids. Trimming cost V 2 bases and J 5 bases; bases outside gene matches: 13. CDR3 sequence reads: CASSLITGGSPPETQYF. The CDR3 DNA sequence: TGTGCCAGCAGCTTAATCACAGGGGGAAGCCCGCCGGAGACCCAGTACTTC.

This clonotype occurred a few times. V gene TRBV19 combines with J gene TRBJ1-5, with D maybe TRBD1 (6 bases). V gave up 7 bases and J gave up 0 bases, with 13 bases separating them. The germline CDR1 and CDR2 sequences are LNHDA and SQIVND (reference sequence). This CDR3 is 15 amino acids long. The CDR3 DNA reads TGTGCCAGTACCGGGGGGCGGTATAGCAATCAGCCCCAGCATTTT. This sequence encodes CASTGGRYSNQPQHF. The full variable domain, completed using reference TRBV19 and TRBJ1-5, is DGGITQSPKYLFRKEGQNVTLSCEQNLNHDAMYWYRQDPGQGLRLIYYSQIVNDFQKGDIAEGYSVSREKKESFPLTVTSAQKNPTAFYLCASTGGRYSNQPQHFGDGTRLSIL.

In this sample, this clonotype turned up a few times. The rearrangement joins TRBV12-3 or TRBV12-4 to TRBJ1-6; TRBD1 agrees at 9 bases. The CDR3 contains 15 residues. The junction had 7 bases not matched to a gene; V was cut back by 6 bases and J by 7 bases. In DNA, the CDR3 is TGTGCCAGCAGCCCTGGACAGGGGCGGAATTCACCCCTCCACTTT. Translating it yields CASSPGQGRNSPLHF.

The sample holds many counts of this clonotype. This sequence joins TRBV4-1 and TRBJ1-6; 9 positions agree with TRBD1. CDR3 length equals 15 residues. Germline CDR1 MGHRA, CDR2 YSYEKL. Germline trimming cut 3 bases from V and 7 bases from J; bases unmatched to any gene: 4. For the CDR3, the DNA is TGCGCCAGCAGCCAGTTAGGGACAGGGAATTCACCCCTCCACTTT. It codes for CASSQLGTGNSPLHF.

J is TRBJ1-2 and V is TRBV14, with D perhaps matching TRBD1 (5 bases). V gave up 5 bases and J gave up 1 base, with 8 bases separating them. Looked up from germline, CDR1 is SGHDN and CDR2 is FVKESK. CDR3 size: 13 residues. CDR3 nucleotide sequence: TGTGCCAGCAGCGGGGGACTTAACTATGGCTACACCTTC. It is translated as CASSGGLNYGYTF.

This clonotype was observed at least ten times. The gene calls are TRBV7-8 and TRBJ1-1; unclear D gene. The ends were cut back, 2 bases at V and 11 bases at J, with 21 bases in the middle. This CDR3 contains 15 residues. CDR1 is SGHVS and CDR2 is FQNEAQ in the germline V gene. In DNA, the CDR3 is TGTGCCAGCAGCTTATCAGAAGTCGTCCGAAAGCGGGCTTTCTTT. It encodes CASSLSEVVRKRAFF.

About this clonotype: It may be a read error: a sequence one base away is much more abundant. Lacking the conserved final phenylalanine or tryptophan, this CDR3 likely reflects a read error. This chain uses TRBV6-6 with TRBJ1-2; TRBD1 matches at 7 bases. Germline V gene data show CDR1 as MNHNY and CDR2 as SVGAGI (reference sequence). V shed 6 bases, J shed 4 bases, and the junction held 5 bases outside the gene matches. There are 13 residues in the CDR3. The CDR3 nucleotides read TGTGCCAGCAGAACGGGACAGCTCTATGGCTACACCTTA. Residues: CASRTGQLYGYTL.

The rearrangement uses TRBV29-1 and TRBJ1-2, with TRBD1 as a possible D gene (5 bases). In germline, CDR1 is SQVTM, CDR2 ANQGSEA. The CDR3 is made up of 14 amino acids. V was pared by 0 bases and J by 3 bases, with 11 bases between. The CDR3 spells CSVEDGASYYGYTF. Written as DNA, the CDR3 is TGCAGCGTTGAAGATGGGGCCAGCTACTATGGCTACACCTTC.

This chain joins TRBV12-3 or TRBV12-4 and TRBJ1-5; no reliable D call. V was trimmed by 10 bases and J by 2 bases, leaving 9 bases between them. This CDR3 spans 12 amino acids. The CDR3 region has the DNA TGTGCCACAGTGTATGGCAATCAGCCCCAGCATTTT. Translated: CATVYGNQPQHF.